The 19 T cell receptor beta chains presented below share a single source sample, sequenced in a study of brain T cells in children with intractable seizures. Profiling relied on immunoSEQ multiplex PCR, and the TCRdb table lists in-frame clones only, not all of them. The sample includes about 340,000 clones, over 85% of them seen just once. The time point denotes: blood from clinic visit 5 months post-surgery; TSC patient then seizure free. Sequencing was performed on peripheral blood, taken roughly 5 months after surgery. These receptor sequences come from a boy in the first two years of life with tuberous sclerosis and intractable seizures.

DNA for the CDR3: TGTGCCAGCTCACCAGATACAGGGCGAAATGAAAAACTGTTTTTT. It codes for CASSPDTGRNEKLFF. The gene calls are TRBV18 and TRBJ1-4, with D perhaps matching TRBD1 (6 bases). The CDR3 totals 15 residues. V gave up 2 bases and J gave up 5 bases, with 12 bases separating them. The V gene's germline CDR1 is KGHSH and CDR2 LQKENI. The whole variable domain, filled in from reference TRBV18 and TRBJ1-4, reads NAGVMQNPRHLVRRRGQEARLRCSPMKGHSHVYWYRQLPEEGLKFMVYLQKENIIDESGMPKERFSAEFPKEGPSILRIQQVVRGDSAAYFCASSPDTGRNEKLFFGSGTQLSVL.

This chain links TRBV4-1 with TRBJ1-1; D may be TRBD1 (6 bases). The CDR3 contains 17 residues. Trimming cost V 0 bases and J 5 bases, with 19 bases left between them. CDR1 MGHRA and CDR2 YSYEKL come from the germline V gene. CDR3 sequence reads: CASSQDRTRGGFTEAFF. The CDR3 nucleotides are TGCGCCAGCAGCCAAGATAGGACCAGGGGCGGGTTTACTGAAGCTTTCTTT.

This CDR3 reads CASSLALREGRYEQFF. The CDR3 DNA is TGTGCCAGCAGCTTAGCTCTCCGGGAGGGCCGCTATGAGCAGTTCTTC. The chain couples TRBV7-6 to TRBJ2-1; 8 nucleotides agree with TRBD2. The CDR3 runs 16 residues. V dropped 0 bases and J dropped 8; count of bases not matched to a gene: 9. CDR1 and CDR2 from the germline V gene are SGHVS and FNYEAQ.

This chain connects TRBV5-4 to TRBJ1-1; no definite D call. Deletions cut 0 bases from V and 1 base from J, with 4 bases between. There are 13 residues in the CDR3. Germline assignment: CDR1 SGHNT and CDR2 YYREEE (reference sequence). Here the CDR3 reads CASSLGANTEAFF. The DNA of the CDR3 is TGTGCCAGCAGCTTGGGGGCGAACACTGAAGCTTTCTTT.

This chain links TRBV29-1 with TRBJ1-5; the D gene is possibly TRBD1 (6 bases). The CDR3 spans 13 residues. Germline V gene sequence: CDR1 SQVTM, CDR2 ANQGSEA. Trimming stripped 4 bases from V and 5 bases from J, with 12 bases between. CDR3 amino acids: CSVGDRPDQPQHF. The CDR3 region has the DNA TGCAGCGTTGGCGACAGGCCAGATCAGCCCCAGCATTTT.

The CDR3 nucleotides read TGCGCCAGCAGCCAAGTTTTCCAGCGGGGGGGTATCACAGATACGCAGTATTTT. Protein: CASSQVFQRGGITDTQYF. The chain recombines TRBV4-1 with TRBJ2-3; the match to TRBD2 covers 10 bases. The CDR3 has 18 residues. With V trimmed by 1 base and J by 2 bases, 9 bases remained unmatched. From germline, CDR1 is MGHRA and CDR2 YSYEKL.

J is TRBJ2-7 and V is TRBV27, with TRBD1 matching over 9 bases. V lost 6 bases to trimming and J lost 4 bases; unmatched junction nucleotides: 10. Germline CDR1 MNHEY, CDR2 SMNVEV (reference sequence). The CDR3 runs to 15 residues. CDR3 in DNA: TGTGCCAGCAGGACCTCCGGGACAGGGCGATACGAGCAGTACTTC. Amino acid sequence: CASRTSGTGRYEQYF.

This chain links TRBV7-6 with TRBJ2-1, with 12 positions matching TRBD2. Unmatched junction bases numbered 7, after V lost 5 bases and J lost 8 bases. Per the germline V gene, CDR1 is SGHVS and CDR2 is FNYEAQ. The CDR3 runs to 15 residues. The CDR3 bases are TGTGCCAGCAGCCAGACTAGCGGGAGAAGCGATGAGCAGTTCTTC. It codes for CASSQTSGRSDEQFF.

The rearrangement joins TRBV15 to TRBJ2-6, with D uncertain. This CDR3 contains 15 residues. Germline V gene sequence: CDR1 LNHNV, CDR2 YYDKDF (reference sequence). V lost 5 bases and J lost 2, with 10 bases in between. The CDR3, as DNA: TGTGCCACCAGCGAGGCAGACCCTGGGGCCAACGTCCTGACTTTC. This encodes CATSEADPGANVLTF. The entire variable domain, with the rest obtained from reference TRBV15 and TRBJ2-6, is as follows: DAMVIQNPRYQVTQFGKPVTLSCSQTLNHNVMYWYQQKSSQAPKLLFHYYDKDFNNEADTPDNFQSRRPNTSFCFLDIRSPGLGDTAMYLCATSEADPGANVLTFGAGSRLTVL.

V is TRBV3-1 (or the pseudogene TRBV3-2) and J is TRBJ1-6; 7 bases are a match to TRBD1. Losses at the gene ends were 0 bases for V and 9 bases for J; bases not matched to a gene: 5. CDR3 length equals 15 residues. From germline, CDR1 is LGHDT and CDR2 YNNKEL (reference sequence). The CDR3 reads CASSQEDRSPSPLHF. CDR3 nucleotides: TGTGCCAGCAGCCAAGAGGACAGGTCCCCTTCACCCCTCCACTTT.

A note on this clone: Within the sample, other DNA sequences also encode this same CDR3. This sequence joins TRBV27 and TRBJ1-1; D unresolved. Germline CDR1 and CDR2: MNHEY and SMNVEV (reference sequence). V dropped 2 bases and J dropped 1 base, with 5 bases sitting between them. This CDR3 region has 13 residues. CDR3 coding DNA: TGTGCCAGCAGTTTAGTGGGGAACACTGAAGCTTTCTTT. It is translated as CASSLVGNTEAFF.

The rearrangement uses TRBV3-1 (or the pseudogene TRBV3-2) and TRBJ2-4, with 12 bases matching TRBD2. There are 17 residues in the CDR3. The J segment lost 7 bases and the V segment lost 3 bases, leaving 10 bases of the junction unmatched. The germline V gene encodes CDR1 LGHDT and CDR2 YNNKEL (reference sequence). The CDR3 sequence: CASSQRLAGVLRNIQYF. CDR3 nucleotides: TGTGCCAGCAGCCAGAGACTAGCGGGAGTGCTGCGGAACATTCAGTACTTC.

The chain recombines TRBV25-1 with TRBJ2-7; D unresolved. Trimming pared 2 bases from V and 0 bases from J, leaving 11 bases between. The CDR3 totals 15 residues. Looked up from germline, CDR1 is MGHDK and CDR2 is SYGVNS. CDR3 loop: CASSETEPSSYEQYF. CDR3 DNA: TGTGCCAGCAGTGAAACCGAGCCGAGCTCCTACGAGCAGTACTTC.

The gene calls are TRBV5-4 and TRBJ1-4, with 7 bases matching TRBD1. Germline CDR1 reads SGHNT; CDR2 reads YYREEE (reference sequence). Trimming cost V 0 bases and J 3 bases; bases outside gene matches: 11. The CDR3 covers 18 residues. This CDR3 is CASSLAGAGTVANEKLFF. CDR3 in DNA: TGTGCCAGCAGCTTGGCCGGGGCAGGGACAGTAGCTAATGAAAAACTGTTTTTT.

This clone has just one count. The J gene is TRBJ2-7, the V gene TRBV11-2, with no clear D. The germline CDR1 and CDR2 sequences are SGHAT and FQNNGV. This CDR3 comprises 14 residues. The V gene lost 6 bases and the J gene lost 2 bases, with 14 bases spanning the gap. DNA for the CDR3: TGTGCCAGCAGTTTGAGCCGGGTTGCCTACGAGCAGTACTTC. It yields the protein CASSLSRVAYEQYF.

The chain employs TRBV9 and TRBJ2-2; D is undetermined. Per the germline V gene, CDR1 is SGDLS and CDR2 is YYNGEE. Trimming left V 1 base short and J 7 bases short, with 11 bases between. This CDR3 region has 14 residues. The DNA of the CDR3 is TGTGCCAGCAGCGTAAGACCAAAGGGCGGGGAGCTGTTTTTT. Its translation is CASSVRPKGGELFF.

The rearrangement uses TRBV9 and TRBJ2-7, with 8 bases identical to TRBD2. The CDR3 runs 16 residues. In germline, CDR1 is SGDLS, CDR2 YYNGEE. V shed 4 bases and J 2 bases; nucleotides not matched to a gene: 11. Here the CDR3 DNA reads TGTGCCAGCAGCCCCCGGGGGGGGGTCCTTCCCTACGAGCAGTACTTC. This codes for CASSPRGGVLPYEQYF.

The chain uses TRBV6-2 or TRBV6-3 and TRBJ2-2; 7 nucleotides line up with TRBD2. After removal of 4 bases from V and 3 bases from J, the junction contained 2 bases not matched to a gene. The length of the CDR3 is 14 residues. CDR1 MNHEY and CDR2 SVGEGT come from the germline V gene. CDR3 bases: TGTGCCAGCAGTTGGGACTATTACACCGGGGAGCTGTTTTTT. This gives the protein CASSWDYYTGELFF.

The gene calls are TRBV11-2 and TRBJ2-1; D could derive from TRBD1 or TRBD2 (7 bases each). The CDR3 is 13 residues long. Germline CDR1 SGHAT, CDR2 FQNNGV. Between the trimmed V and J ends, which lost 6 bases and 8 bases, there was a span of 14 bases. The CDR3 loop reads CASRGRGGDEQFF. CDR3 bases: TGTGCCAGCAGAGGCAGGGGGGGAGATGAGCAGTTCTTC. Full variable domain (missing parts from reference TRBV11-2 and TRBJ2-1): EAGVAQSPRYKIIEKRQSVAFWCNPISGHATLYWYQQILGQGPKLLIQFQNNGVVDDSQLPKDRFSAERLKGVDSTLKIQPAKLEDSAVYLCASRGRGGDEQFFGPGTRLTVL.